These 10 T cell receptor beta chains were all obtained from the same sample, sequenced in a study of metastatic and nonmetastatic thyroid tumors (dated by TCRdb to about 2020). Library generation was performed with PCR. Sequencing was performed on an Illumina HiSeq 4000. In TCRdb, the public reads were trimmed at Q25 with fastp and aligned with MiXCR, with productive beta chains retained. Counted in this sample were 25,000 to 40,000 clones; around 7% of them appeared once. 43% of the sample comes from the top ten. No patient had received any treatment before thyroid surgery. Sequenced sample: blood. The receptors derive from a female donor with papillary thyroid cancer or a benign thyroid nodule (not recorded which). Some clones in this sample may be carry-over from other donors' samples.

Many counts were recorded for this clone. V gene TRBV5-1 combines with J gene TRBJ2-1; D is uncertain. This CDR3 spans 14 amino acids. The V gene's germline CDR1 is SGHRS and CDR2 YFSETQ. The V gene lost 0 bases and the J gene lost 5 bases, with 9 bases spanning the gap. CDR3 in amino acids: CASSLGVSNNEQFF. The CDR3, as DNA: TGCGCCAGCAGCTTGGGGGTTAGCAACAATGAGCAGTTCTTC.

This clone was recorded at least ten times. This rearrangement joins TRBV7-2 to TRBJ2-1, with 7 bases that match TRBD2. Germline V gives CDR1 SGHTA, CDR2 FQGNSA. This CDR3 spans 18 amino acids. V dropped 1 base and J dropped 5; count of bases not matched to a gene: 14. The CDR3 DNA sequence: TGTGCCAGCAGCTTAGTCGCAGGAGCGGGGTGGGCCAACAATGAGCAGTTCTTC. It codes for CASSLVAGAGWANNEQFF.

This clone has a count of ten or more. CDR3 sequence reads: CASSISPSTNEKLFF. CDR3 nucleotide sequence: TGTGCCAGCAGCATCTCACCATCAACTAATGAAAAACTGTTTTTT. The V and J genes are TRBV9 and TRBJ1-4; D unresolved. CDR1 is SGDLS and CDR2 is YYNGEE in the germline V gene. This CDR3 has 15 amino acids. V shed 4 bases and J shed 0 bases, with 10 bases lying between them.

On this clone: A read error may explain this, as a much larger clone is one base away. The rearrangement joins TRBV27 to TRBJ2-2, with D perhaps TRBD2 (5 bases). Per the germline V gene, CDR1 is MNHEY and CDR2 is SMNVEV (reference sequence). CDR3 size: 14 residues. CDR3 nucleotides: TGTGCCAGCAGTTTATCTTGGTCAACCGGGGAGCTGCCTTTT. Protein: CASSLSWSTGELPF.

This clone was seen many times. The chain uses TRBV3-1 and TRBJ1-2, with 9 bases fitting TRBD1. V gave up 4 bases and J gave up 0 bases; unmatched junction bases: 9. Per germline, CDR1 LGHDT and CDR2 YNNKEL (reference sequence). This CDR3 has 17 amino acids. Written as DNA, the CDR3 is TGTGCCAGCAGCCGTACCCTGGACAGGGGATCTAACTATGGCTACACCTTC. It yields the protein CASSRTLDRGSNYGYTF.

There are a few counts of this clone. A much bigger clone sits one base away, suggesting this may be a read error. This CDR3 is also generated by other DNA sequences in the sample. The chain uses TRBV5-1 and TRBJ2-7; the D gene could be TRBD1 or TRBD2 (6 bases each). Germline-derived CDR1 and CDR2 are SGHRS and YFSETQ. CDR3 length: 14 residues. The CDR3 reads CASSSGTHRDEQYF. CDR3 coding DNA: TGCGCCAGCAGTTCAGGGACTCACAGGGACGAGCAATACTTC.

The sample holds many counts of this clone. This rearrangement joins TRBV19 to TRBJ2-3; D assignment may be TRBD1 or TRBD2 (6 bases each). The CDR3 has 17 residues. V was trimmed by 7 bases and J by 0 bases, leaving 20 bases between them. Per germline, CDR1 LNHDA and CDR2 SQIVND (reference sequence). In DNA form, the CDR3 reads TGTGCCAGTAAACAACAGGGAGGTTCCTCTAGCACAGATACGCAGTATTTT. Its translation is CASKQQGGSSSTDTQYF.

This clone was recorded a few times. V usage is TRBV6-1 and J usage is TRBJ1-5; 11 bases agree with TRBD1. V lost 5 bases, J lost 7 bases, and 4 bases stayed unmatched. This CDR3 spans 14 amino acids. Germline CDR1 and CDR2: MNHNS and SASEGT. CDR3 nucleotide sequence: TGTGCCAGCAGTCCGGACAGGGGGCACCAGCCCCAGCATTTT. It encodes CASSPDRGHQPQHF.

The chain carries TRBV30 and TRBJ1-5, with 7 bases matching TRBD1. The CDR3 runs to 12 residues. CDR1 and CDR2 from the germline V gene are GTSNPN and SVGIG (reference sequence). The J segment lost 7 bases and the V segment lost 4 bases, leaving 4 bases of the junction unmatched. The CDR3 bases are TGTGCCTGGAAATCAGGGGGGCAGCCCCAGCATTTT. Its protein product is CAWKSGGQPQHF. The full variable domain, in which reference TRBV30 and TRBJ1-5 provide the parts outside the CDR3, is SQTIHQWPATLVQPVGSPLSLECTVEGTSNPNLYWYRQAAGRGLQLLFYSVGIGQISSEVPQNLSASRPQDRQFILSSKKLLLSDSGFYLCAWKSGGQPQHFGDGTRLSIL.

Ten or more counts support this clone. The chain uses TRBV2 and TRBJ2-2; D may match TRBD1 or TRBD2 (6 bases each). The CDR3 covers 14 residues. The V end was cut by 7 bases, the J end by 4 bases, with 13 bases between. Germline V gene data show CDR1 as SNHLY and CDR2 as FYNNEI. CDR3 DNA: TGTGCCAGCAAAAAGGGGGGAGTCACCGGGGAGCTGTTTTTT. This codes for CASKKGGVTGELFF.